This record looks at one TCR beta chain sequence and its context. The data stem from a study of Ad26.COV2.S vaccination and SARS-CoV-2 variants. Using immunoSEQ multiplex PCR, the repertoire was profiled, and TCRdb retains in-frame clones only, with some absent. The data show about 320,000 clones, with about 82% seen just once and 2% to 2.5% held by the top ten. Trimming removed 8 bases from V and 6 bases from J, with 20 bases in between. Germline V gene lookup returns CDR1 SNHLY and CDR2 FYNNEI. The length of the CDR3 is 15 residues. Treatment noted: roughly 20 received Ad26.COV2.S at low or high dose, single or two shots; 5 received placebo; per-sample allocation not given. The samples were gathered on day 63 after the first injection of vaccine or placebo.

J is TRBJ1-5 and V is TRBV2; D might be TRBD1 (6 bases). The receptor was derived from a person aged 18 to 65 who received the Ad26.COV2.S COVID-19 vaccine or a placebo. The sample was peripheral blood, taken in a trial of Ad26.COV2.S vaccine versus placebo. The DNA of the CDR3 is TGTGCCAGCCGGGGGGTAGGGGGATTCTTTCAGCCCCAGCATTTT. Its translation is CASRGVGGFFQPQHF. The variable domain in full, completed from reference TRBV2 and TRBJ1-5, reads EPEVTQTPSHQVTQMGQEVILRCVPISNHLYFYWYRQILGQKVEFLVSFYNNEISEKSEIFDDQFSVERPDGSNFTLKIRSTKLEDSAMYFCASRGVGGFFQPQHFGDGTRLSIL.